This section outlines one T cell receptor beta chain sequence together with its context. A single count supports this clonotype. Its binding antigen is unknown. No base quality information exists; no much larger clone differs at one position. This specimen comes from a study of blood T cells in healthy people across ages (dated by TCRdb to 2015 to 2017). Broadly, across the study: Template switching captured roughly one uniquely barcoded TCR beta cDNA molecule per two T cells in model experiments. To track age-related changes in TCR beta repertoire diversity, the study relied on deep sequencing normalized with unique cDNA molecular identifiers. Donors were grouped into four age groups: young (average approximately 16 years), middle-aged (about 38), aged (around 60) and long-lived (just over 80). To avoid experimental bias, donors of different ages were spread randomly across the sequencing lanes. For two donors (one aged 18 to 29 and one aged 80 or older), the study analyzed two additional independent replicas of 1 million unique cDNA reads from the same blood draw.

The donors were under 40 Caucasian individuals from Russia, aged roughly 6 to 90 years, who were systemically healthy. Each donor gave 9.5 to 10 milliliters of peripheral blood, drawn into EDTA-treated Vacutainer tubes. Ficoll-Paque density-gradient centrifugation was used to isolate PBMCs, with at least 6.5 million per sample. Total RNA was extracted from PBMCs with Trizol reagent, with at least 5.5 micrograms obtained per sample. The percentages of naive CD45RAhigh/CD27high T cells were determined by flow cytometry on a PBMC aliquot from every donor. Preparation of the library involved 5' RACE. TCRdb names Illumina HiSeq 2500 as the instrument used. A second PCR of about 6 to 12 cycles was performed with a sample-barcoded 5' primer and a J-beta primer mix. Each TCR beta cDNA molecule received a unique molecular identifier from a template-switch 5' adaptor carrying 12 random nucleotides. At least 2.5 million CDR3-containing paired-end reads were obtained from each sample. The Mint cDNA synthesis kit, primed by a TRBC-specific oligonucleotide, was used to synthesize first-strand cDNA from all RNA. Following uracil-DNA glycosylase treatment, a first 18-cycle PCR with universal primers M1SS and BC2_uni_R was performed on all cDNA. Per the original workflow: For normalization, 1 million high-quality reads were randomly selected from each sample, with every read carrying a distinct molecular identifier. Instead of being binned into consensus sequences, reads that shared molecular identifiers were thrown out. MiTCR, set to a Q25 quality threshold and the strictest error-elimination algorithm, was used for CDR3 identification, clonotype clustering and error correction. Lower-bound total TCR beta diversity was estimated with a nonparametric unseen species model using Euler transformation. TCRdb itself trimmed the public reads at Q25 with fastp, ran MiXCR and retained productive beta chains. Rows are unified per CDR3 protein, each entry keeping the most common DNA and genes. TCRdb, rather than the study authors, made the V and J calls. In all, the sample holds 890,000 or so distinct CDR3 sequences, and 55% to 65% of those were seen once. 25% to 35% of the sample goes to the ten largest clones.

From V the trimming removes 5 bases and from J it removes 2 bases, while the gene matches leave 8 bases of the junction unaccounted for. The CDR3 contains 15 residues, cysteine and phenylalanine counted. Of all the DNA, just the CDR3 is kept, 45 bases in frame from base 1. Based on the germline V gene, the CDR1 and CDR2 sequences are SGHRS and YFSETQ. The investigation overall reported the following: Compared with the aged group, the long-lived group had more naive CD4+ T cells, fewer expanded clones and increased TCR diversity, a pattern suggesting age selection. Since profiling was done on bulk unsorted PBMCs, naive and antigen-experienced compartments could not be conclusively compared. Total diversity estimates from one million sequenced T cells were considered lower bounds and underestimates. The CMV infection status of donors was not known, potentially confounding age-related changes in expanded clonotypes. Observed TCR beta diversity per million T cells fell roughly linearly with age, and a significant reduction was already apparent by age about 43. Observed TCR beta diversity correlated strongly with the percentage of naive T cells measured by flow cytometry.

Sequencing used blood. The sequence came from a man aged 25-45 years in good health. The chain joins TRBV5-1 to TRBJ2-5; 8 central nucleotides agree with TRBD2. The CDR3 here reads CASSGSGRLQETQYF. The nucleotide sequence is given as TGCGCCAGCAGTGGGAGCGGGAGACTACAAGAGACCCAGTACTTC.